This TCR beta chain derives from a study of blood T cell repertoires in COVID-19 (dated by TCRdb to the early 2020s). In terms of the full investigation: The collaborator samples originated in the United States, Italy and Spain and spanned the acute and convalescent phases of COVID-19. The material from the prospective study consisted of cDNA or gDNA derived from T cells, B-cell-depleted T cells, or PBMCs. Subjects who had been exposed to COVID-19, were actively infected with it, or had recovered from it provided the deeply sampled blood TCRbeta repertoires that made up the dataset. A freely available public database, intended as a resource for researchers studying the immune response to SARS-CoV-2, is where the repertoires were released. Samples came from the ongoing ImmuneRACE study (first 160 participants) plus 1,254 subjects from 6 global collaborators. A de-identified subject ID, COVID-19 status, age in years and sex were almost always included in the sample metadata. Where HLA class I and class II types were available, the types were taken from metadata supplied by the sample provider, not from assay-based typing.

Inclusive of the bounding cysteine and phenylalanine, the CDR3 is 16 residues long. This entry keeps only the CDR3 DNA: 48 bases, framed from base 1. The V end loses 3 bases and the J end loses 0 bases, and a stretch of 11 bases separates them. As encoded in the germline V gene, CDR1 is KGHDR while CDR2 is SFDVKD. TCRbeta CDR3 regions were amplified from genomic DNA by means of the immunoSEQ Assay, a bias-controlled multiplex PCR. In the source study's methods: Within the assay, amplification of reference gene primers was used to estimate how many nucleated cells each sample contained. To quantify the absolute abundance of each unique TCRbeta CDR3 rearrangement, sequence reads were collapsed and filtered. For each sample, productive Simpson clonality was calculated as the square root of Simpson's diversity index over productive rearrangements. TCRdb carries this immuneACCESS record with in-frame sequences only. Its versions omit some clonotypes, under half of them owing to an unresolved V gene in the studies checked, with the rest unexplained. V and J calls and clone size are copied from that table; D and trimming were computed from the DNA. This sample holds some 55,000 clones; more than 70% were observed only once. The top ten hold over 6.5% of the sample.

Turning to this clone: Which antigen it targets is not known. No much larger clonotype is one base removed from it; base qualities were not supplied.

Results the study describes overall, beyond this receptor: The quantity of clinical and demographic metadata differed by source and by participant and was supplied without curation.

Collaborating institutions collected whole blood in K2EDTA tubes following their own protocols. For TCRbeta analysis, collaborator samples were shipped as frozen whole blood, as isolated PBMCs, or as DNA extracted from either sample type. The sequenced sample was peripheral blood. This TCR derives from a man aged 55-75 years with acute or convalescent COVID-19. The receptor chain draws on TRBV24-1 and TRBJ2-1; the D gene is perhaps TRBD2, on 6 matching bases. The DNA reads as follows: TGTGCCACCAGTGATGCCCGGGGGAGCTCCTACAATGAGCAGTTCTTC. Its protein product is CATSDARGSSYNEQFF.